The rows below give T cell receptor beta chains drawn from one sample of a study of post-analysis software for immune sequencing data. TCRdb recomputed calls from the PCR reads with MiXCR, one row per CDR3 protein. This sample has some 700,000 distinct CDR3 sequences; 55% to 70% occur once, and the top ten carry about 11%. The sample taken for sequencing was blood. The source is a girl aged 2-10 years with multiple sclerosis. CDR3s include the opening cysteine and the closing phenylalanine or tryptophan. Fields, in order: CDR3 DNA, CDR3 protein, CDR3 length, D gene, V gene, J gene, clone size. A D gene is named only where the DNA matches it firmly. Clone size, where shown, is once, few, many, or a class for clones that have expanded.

CDR3 DNA: TGTGCCATCAGCCGGTACACCGGGGAGCTGTTTTTT
CDR3 protein: CAISRYTGELFF
CDR3 length: 12
D gene: .
V gene: TRBV10-3
J gene: TRBJ2-2
clone size: .

CDR3 DNA: TGTGCCACGGCCCCTAGCACAGATACGCAGTATTTT
CDR3 protein: CATAPSTDTQYF
CDR3 length: 12
D gene: .
V gene: TRBV10-3
J gene: TRBJ2-3
clone size: .

CDR3 DNA: TGCGCCAGCAGCTACCTAGCGGGGGGCTCTGATACGCAGTATTTT
CDR3 protein: CASSYLAGGSDTQYF
CDR3 length: 15
D gene: TRBD2
V gene: TRBV5-1
J gene: TRBJ2-3
clone size: .

CDR3 DNA: TGCGCCAGCAGCCAAGTACTTGCCAGGGGTTCCACTGAAGCTTTCTTT
CDR3 protein: CASSQVLARGSTEAFF
CDR3 length: 16
D gene: .
V gene: TRBV4-3
J gene: TRBJ1-1
clone size: .

CDR3 DNA: TGTGCCAGCAGTTTTCGGGTAATCACTGAAGCTTTCTTT
CDR3 protein: CASSFRVITEAFF
CDR3 length: 13
D gene: .
V gene: TRBV12-3/TRBV12-4
J gene: TRBJ1-1
clone size: .

CDR3 DNA: TGCGCCAGCAGCTTTCCGGCCACTAACTACAATGAGCAGTTCTTC
CDR3 protein: CASSFPATNYNEQFF
CDR3 length: 15
D gene: .
V gene: TRBV5-1
J gene: TRBJ2-1
clone size: .

CDR3 DNA: TGTGCCAGCAGACGGACACCCATGGGGGAAGAGACCCAGTACTTC
CDR3 protein: CASRRTPMGEETQYF
CDR3 length: 15
D gene: .
V gene: TRBV7-2
J gene: TRBJ2-5
clone size: .

CDR3 DNA: TGTGCCAGCAGTTATGAGGGCAGGGGGCCCCACTATGGCTACACCTTC
CDR3 protein: CASSYEGRGPHYGYTF
CDR3 length: 16
D gene: TRBD1
V gene: TRBV3-1
J gene: TRBJ1-2
clone size: .

CDR3 DNA: TGCGCCAGCAGCTCGGTTATGAGACTAGCGGGGGCTGAGCAGTTCTTC
CDR3 protein: CASSSVMRLAGAEQFF
CDR3 length: 16
D gene: TRBD2
V gene: TRBV5-1
J gene: TRBJ2-1
clone size: once

CDR3 DNA: TGTGCCAGCAGCCTTAGGTGGCCCACAGATACGCAGTATTTT
CDR3 protein: CASSLRWPTDTQYF
CDR3 length: 14
D gene: .
V gene: TRBV6-5
J gene: TRBJ2-3
clone size: .

CDR3 DNA: TGTGCCAGCAGCGCAAGACAGGACTCTGGGGCCAACGTCCTGACTTTC
CDR3 protein: CASSARQDSGANVLTF
CDR3 length: 16
D gene: .
V gene: TRBV9
J gene: TRBJ2-6
clone size: .

CDR3 DNA: TGTGCCAGCAGTTACTCGACAGCGAACACTGAAGCTTTCTTT
CDR3 protein: CASSYSTANTEAFF
CDR3 length: 14
D gene: .
V gene: TRBV6-2/TRBV6-3
J gene: TRBJ1-1
clone size: .

CDR3 DNA: TGCGCCAGCAGCCAGAACAGGGACCCTAATGAAAAACTGTTTTTT
CDR3 protein: CASSQNRDPNEKLFF
CDR3 length: 15
D gene: .
V gene: TRBV4-1
J gene: TRBJ1-4
clone size: .

CDR3 DNA: TGTGCCAGCAGCCGGCCGAAGGGCGAGTTAGATACGCAGTATTTT
CDR3 protein: CASSRPKGELDTQYF
CDR3 length: 15
D gene: .
V gene: TRBV7-2
J gene: TRBJ2-3
clone size: few

CDR3 DNA: TGTGCCAGCAGATCGGGACTAGTTGAGACCCAGTACTTC
CDR3 protein: CASRSGLVETQYF
CDR3 length: 13
D gene: TRBD2
V gene: TRBV12-3/TRBV12-4
J gene: TRBJ2-5
clone size: .

CDR3 DNA: TGTGCCAGCAGCCCGGAACTAGCTTGGGAGACCCAGTACTTC
CDR3 protein: CASSPELAWETQYF
CDR3 length: 14
D gene: .
V gene: TRBV5-5
J gene: TRBJ2-5
clone size: few

CDR3 DNA: TGTGCCAGCAGCTTCTGGAAGTCAAGGGAGACCCAGTACTTC
CDR3 protein: CASSFWKSRETQYF
CDR3 length: 14
D gene: .
V gene: TRBV5-6
J gene: TRBJ2-5
clone size: few

CDR3 DNA: TGCCCGCCAGGACTAGCGTCACCCTACGAGCAGTACTTC
CDR3 protein: CPPGLASPYEQYF
CDR3 length: 13
D gene: TRBD2
V gene: TRBV20-1
J gene: TRBJ2-7
clone size: .

CDR3 DNA: TGCAGCGTTGAAGTTTGGCAGGGGGCGAGAGATACGCAGTATTTT
CDR3 protein: CSVEVWQGARDTQYF
CDR3 length: 15
D gene: TRBD1
V gene: TRBV29-1
J gene: TRBJ2-3
clone size: few

CDR3 DNA: TGTGCCAGCAGTTTCAAACGGAACACTGAAGCTTTATTT
CDR3 protein: CASSFKRNTEALF
CDR3 length: 13
D gene: .
V gene: TRBV12-3/TRBV12-4
J gene: TRBJ1-1
clone size: once

CDR3 DNA: TGTGCTAGTGGTTCCCCCCTGGGCGAGCAGTACTTC
CDR3 protein: CASGSPLGEQYF
CDR3 length: 12
D gene: .
V gene: TRBV12-5
J gene: TRBJ2-7
clone size: .

CDR3 DNA: TGCAGCGTGGGGGCAGTCTACGAGCAGTACTTC
CDR3 protein: CSVGAVYEQYF
CDR3 length: 11
D gene: .
V gene: TRBV29-1
J gene: TRBJ2-7
clone size: few

CDR3 DNA: TGTGCCAGCAGTTTGGTTGCTCGGGGACTCAACGAGCAGTACTTC
CDR3 protein: CASSLVARGLNEQYF
CDR3 length: 15
D gene: .
V gene: TRBV12-3/TRBV12-4
J gene: TRBJ2-7
clone size: few

CDR3 DNA: TGCGCCAGCAGCCCGGATCCCGGGGGTATCGAAAAACTGTTTTTT
CDR3 protein: CASSPDPGGIEKLFF
CDR3 length: 15
D gene: .
V gene: TRBV5-1
J gene: TRBJ1-4
clone size: .

CDR3 DNA: TGTGCCAGCAGCTTCACGAGGGGCGGACAAGAGACCCAGTACTTC
CDR3 protein: CASSFTRGGQETQYF
CDR3 length: 15
D gene: .
V gene: TRBV7-9
J gene: TRBJ2-5
clone size: .

CDR3 DNA: TGTGCCAGCAGCTTAGTGGAGGGGAGAGGGTACAATGAGCAGTACTTC
CDR3 protein: CASSLVEGRGYNEQYF
CDR3 length: 16
D gene: .
V gene: TRBV5-5
J gene: TRBJ2-7
clone size: once

CDR3 DNA: TGTGCCAGCAGCGTAGTTGCCCCCGCAGATACGCAGTATTTT
CDR3 protein: CASSVVAPADTQYF
CDR3 length: 14
D gene: .
V gene: TRBV9
J gene: TRBJ2-3
clone size: once

CDR3 DNA: TGTGCCAGCAGCTTGTTTACGGTGGGAGATACGCAGTATTTT
CDR3 protein: CASSLFTVGDTQYF
CDR3 length: 14
D gene: .
V gene: TRBV5-5
J gene: TRBJ2-3
clone size: .